One sample yielded the 27 T cell receptor beta chains listed below, sequenced in a study of STAT5B mutations in CD4+ large granular lymphocyte leukemia. Measured with immunoSEQ multiplex PCR; TCRdb has only the in-frame clones, and not every one. The data hold 45,000 to 50,000 clones, with around 81% observed a single time. The specimen was CD4+ T cells from blood buffy coats. All receptors derive from a human donor in good health.

The chain employs TRBV5-1 and TRBJ1-6; D gene unclear. CDR1 is SGHRS, CDR2 YFSETQ, per germline. V was trimmed by 0 bases and J by 7 bases, leaving 5 bases between them. There are 13 residues in the CDR3. DNA for the CDR3: TGCGCCAGCAGCTTGGAGGCGAATTCACCCCTCCACTTT. It codes for CASSLEANSPLHF.

The V and J genes are TRBV7-2 and TRBJ1-5; no reliable D call. This CDR3 comprises 15 residues. V dropped 7 bases and J dropped 2 bases, with 15 bases sitting between them. The germline V gene has CDR1 SGHTA and CDR2 FQGNSA. The CDR3 here is CASKKGVGGNQPQHF. DNA for the CDR3: TGTGCCAGCAAAAAGGGAGTTGGCGGCAATCAGCCCCAGCATTTT. Using reference TRBV7-2 and TRBJ1-5 for the parts outside the CDR3, the full variable domain is GAGVSQSPSNKVTEKGKDVELRCDPISGHTALYWYRQSLGQGLEFLIYFQGNSAPDKSGLPSDRFSAERTGGSVSTLTIQRTQQEDSAVYLCASKKGVGGNQPQHFGDGTRLSIL.

V usage is TRBV7-3 and J usage is TRBJ2-6; D remains ambiguous. Germline lookup yields CDR1 SGHTA and CDR2 FQGTGA. Trimming removed 6 bases at V and 2 bases at J, with 11 bases between. There are 15 residues in the CDR3. The CDR3 bases are TGTGCCAGCAGTTTCGACTCCCCTGGGGCCAACGTCCTGACTTTC. This codes for CASSFDSPGANVLTF.

J is TRBJ2-2 and V is TRBV5-4; D perhaps matches TRBD1 (6 bases). V lost 4 bases and J 1 base, leaving 17 bases between the germline ends. This CDR3 comprises 17 residues. The germline CDR1 and CDR2 sequences are SGHNT and YYREEE (reference sequence). The CDR3 nucleotides read TGTGCCAGCAGCGGCCGGGACACCCAAAAGAACACCGGGGAGCTGTTTTTT. Protein product: CASSGRDTQKNTGELFF. Full variable domain (remainder filled in from reference TRBV5-4 and TRBJ2-2): ETGVTQSPTHLIKTRGQQVTLRCSSQSGHNTVSWYQQALGQGPQFIFQYYREEENGRGNFPPRFSGLQFPNYSSELNVNALELDDSALYLCASSGRDTQKNTGELFFGEGSRLTVL.

The J gene is TRBJ2-5, the V gene TRBV5-1; TRBD1 might be the D (6 bases). The J call may be mistaken, given a closer DNA end match to TRBJ2-7. Germline V gene sequence: CDR1 SGHRS, CDR2 YFSETQ. The CDR3 has 14 residues. The CDR3 sequence: CASSAGTPDYEQYF. CDR3 bases: TGCGCCAGCAGCGCCGGGACACCTGACTACGAGCAGTACTTC.

CDR3 DNA sequence: TGTGCCAGCAGTGAAGAATGGGAGGATCAGCCCCAGCATTTT. Its translation is CASSEEWEDQPQHF. This chain connects TRBV6-1 to TRBJ1-5; D ambiguous. The CDR3 sequence is 14 residues long. Trimming removed 1 base from V and 5 bases from J, with 9 bases in between. Germline assignment: CDR1 MNHNS and CDR2 SASEGT.

The J gene is TRBJ2-3, the V gene TRBV9; D may correspond to TRBD1 or TRBD2 (6 bases each). V lost 4 bases, J lost 6 bases, and 21 bases lay in between. CDR1 is SGDLS and CDR2 is YYNGEE in the germline V gene. This CDR3 comprises 16 residues. The CDR3 region is CASSPRGWGAGDTQYF. In nucleotides, the CDR3 is TGTGCCAGCAGCCCCCGAGGGTGGGGGGCCGGGGATACGCAGTATTTT. The variable domain in full, completed from reference TRBV9 and TRBJ2-3, reads DSGVTQTPKHLITATGQRVTLRCSPRSGDLSVYWYQQSLDQGLQFLIQYYNGEERAKGNILERFSAQQFPDLHSELNLSSLELGDSALYFCASSPRGWGAGDTQYFGPGTRLTVL.

The gene calls are TRBV6-5 and TRBJ2-7; 8 bases match TRBD2. This CDR3 contains 14 residues. J gave up 3 bases and V 7 bases, and 8 bases lay outside the gene matches. Germline CDR1 and CDR2: MNHEY and SVGAGI. In nucleotides, the CDR3 is TGTGCCAGCATTAAGACGGGGGGGGACTACGAGCAGTACTTC. Translating it yields CASIKTGGDYEQYF.

The chain couples TRBV5-1 to TRBJ2-7; no definite D call. V dropped 2 bases and J dropped 7 bases, with 16 bases sitting between them. The CDR3 consists of 14 residues. Germline V gene sequence: CDR1 SGHRS, CDR2 YFSETQ. CDR3 loop: CASSFGSGGGEQYF. CDR3 coding DNA: TGCGCCAGCAGCTTCGGTTCAGGTGGTGGTGAGCAGTACTTC.

V usage is TRBV6-1 and J usage is TRBJ2-1, with no clear D. Germline CDR1 MNHNS, CDR2 SASEGT. Trimming took 8 bases from V and 0 from J, leaving 8 bases between them. The CDR3 has 13 residues. CDR3 protein: CASVLSSYNEQFF. The DNA of the CDR3 is TGTGCCAGCGTACTAAGCTCCTACAATGAGCAGTTCTTC.

The CDR3 DNA is TGTGCCAGCAGCCCCGGACTAGCGGAGTCCTACAATGAGCAGTTCTTC. This encodes CASSPGLAESYNEQFF. The chain has TRBV5-4 and TRBJ2-1, with 10 bases fitting TRBD2. The CDR3 is made up of 16 amino acids. V shed 4 bases and J 1 base; nucleotides not matched to a gene: 5. The germline gives CDR1 SGHNT, CDR2 YYREEE (reference sequence).

This clone appeared a single time. The CDR3 region has the DNA TGCGCCAGCAGCCGTTTAGCGGGAGCATCCTACGAGCAGTACTTC. Amino acids: CASSRLAGASYEQYF. The chain joins TRBV5-1 to TRBJ2-7, with 9 bases that match TRBD2. The germline V gene has CDR1 SGHRS and CDR2 YFSETQ. This CDR3 region has 15 residues. V shed 4 bases and J 1 base; nucleotides not matched to a gene: 6.

The chain recombines TRBV13 with TRBJ2-1, with 8 positions matching TRBD1. Germline CDR1 and CDR2: PRHDT and FYEKMQ (reference sequence). The CDR3 sequence is 16 residues long. The ends lost 4 bases at V and 3 bases at J; junction bases unmatched: 8. The DNA of the CDR3 is TGTGCCAGCAGCTCCCTCAGGACAGGGTACTACAATGAGCAGTTCTTC. It encodes CASSSLRTGYYNEQFF. The whole variable domain, filled in from reference TRBV13 and TRBJ2-1, reads AAGVIQSPRHLIKEKRETATLKCYPIPRHDTVYWYQQGPGQDPQFLISFYEKMQSDKGSIPDRFSAQQFSDYHSELNMSSLELGDSALYFCASSSLRTGYYNEQFFGPGTRLTVL.

To note about this clone: The germline gene is not matched at one end of the junction; a read error may be the cause. V gene TRBV7-2 combines with J gene TRBJ2-7, with 9 positions matching TRBD1. CDR3 size: 13 residues. Germline CDR1 is SGHTA and CDR2 is FQGNSA. This chain's CDR3 is CASSLARDRVFDF. The DNA for the CDR3 is TGTGCCAGCAGCTTAGCGCGGGACAGGGTTTTCGACTTC.

V gene TRBV11-2 combines with J gene TRBJ1-1, with 10 positions matching TRBD1. The CDR3 is made up of 17 amino acids. V lost 6 bases and J lost 3; bases outside the gene matches: 13. CDR1 and CDR2 (germline): SGHAT, FQNNGV. The CDR3 loop is CASSWNRDRGLDTEAFF. As DNA, the CDR3 is TGTGCCAGCAGTTGGAACCGGGACAGGGGCCTTGACACTGAAGCTTTCTTT.

The chain joins TRBV10-1 to TRBJ2-1, with unresolved D. Germline CDR1 is WNHNN and CDR2 is SYGVQD (reference sequence). The length of the CDR3 is 10 residues. The germline V and J ends were trimmed by 6 bases and 9 bases, with 6 bases remaining between them. Here the CDR3 reads CASRGGEQFF. The CDR3 DNA is TGCGCCAGCAGAGGTGGTGAGCAGTTCTTC.

This chain links TRBV7-6 with TRBJ2-5; D is uncertain. The last part of the DNA fits TRBJ2-7 better; the J call may be wrong. Germline assignment: CDR1 SGHVS and CDR2 FNYEAQ. The CDR3 runs 12 residues. The CDR3 loop reads CASSQDPYEQYF. In nucleotides, the CDR3 is TGTGCCAGCAGCCAGGACCCCTACGAGCAGTACTTC.

This sequence joins TRBV30 and TRBJ1-1; D ambiguous. The ends were cut back, 4 bases at V and 8 bases at J, with 14 bases in the middle. CDR1 GTSNPN and CDR2 SVGIG come from the germline V gene (reference sequence). This CDR3 spans 12 amino acids. The DNA of the CDR3 is TGTGCCTGGAATCCGTGGACCCTAGAAGCTTTCTTT. Translating it yields CAWNPWTLEAFF.

The chain uses TRBV6-1 and TRBJ2-7; 8 bases are a match to TRBD1. Germline V gene lookup returns CDR1 MNHNS and CDR2 SASEGT. The length of the CDR3 is 15 residues. Trimming took 4 bases from V and 6 from J; bases not matched to a gene: 11. The CDR3 loop is CASSGPGGSVVEQYF. For the CDR3, the DNA is TGTGCCAGCAGTGGCCCAGGGGGCTCTGTGGTCGAGCAGTACTTC.

V is TRBV6-1 and J is TRBJ2-7, with a tentative D call TRBD1 (6 bases). Germline V gene lookup returns CDR1 MNHNS and CDR2 SASEGT. The CDR3 runs to 13 residues. V was trimmed by 7 bases and J by 3 bases, leaving 13 bases between them. The CDR3 DNA follows: TGTGCCAGCATACAGGGTATTGGCTACGAGCAGTACTTC. It is translated as CASIQGIGYEQYF.

CDR3 in amino acids: CASSEVGETGGNPTLSGNTIYF. DNA for the CDR3: TGTGCCAGCAGTGAAGTAGGGGAAACAGGGGGTAATCCTACGCTCTCTGGAAACACCATATATTTT. This chain links TRBV6-1 with TRBJ1-3; the match to TRBD1 covers 8 bases. CDR3 length: 22 residues. The trim removed 1 base at V and 0 bases at J, leaving 20 bases unmatched. Germline-derived CDR1 and CDR2 are MNHNS and SASEGT.

The chain joins TRBV29-1 to TRBJ2-1, with TRBD2 matching over 11 bases. The CDR3 length is 13 residues. V lost 8 bases, J lost 6 bases, and 6 bases stayed unmatched. Germline V CDR1 and CDR2: SQVTM, ANQGSEA. This CDR3 is CSHPGTSGNEQFF. CDR3 DNA: TGCAGCCACCCCGGGACTAGCGGCAATGAGCAGTTCTTC.

This chain connects TRBV30 to TRBJ1-2; TRBD1 agrees at 10 bases. CDR3 length: 14 amino acids. The junction had 9 bases not matched to a gene; V was cut back by 3 bases and J by 8 bases. Germline lookup yields CDR1 GTSNPN and CDR2 SVGIG (reference sequence). CDR3 nucleotide sequence: TGTGCCTGGAGCCAGGGACAGGGGCGCAACGGCTACACCTTC. Translated, it gives CAWSQGQGRNGYTF.

V is TRBV7-9 and J is TRBJ1-3, with D unclear. V shed 5 bases and J shed 0 bases, with 8 bases lying between them. The CDR3 loop spans 14 amino acids. The V gene's germline CDR1 is SEHNR and CDR2 FQNEAQ (reference sequence). CDR3 in amino acids: CASSLGISGNTIYF. The DNA of the CDR3 is TGTGCCAGCAGCCTCGGGATCTCTGGAAACACCATATATTTT.

CDR3 DNA: TGCAGCGTTGGGACAGGGTACGAGCAGTACTTC. It yields the protein CSVGTGYEQYF. The chain carries TRBV29-1 and TRBJ2-7, with 8 bases matching TRBD1. Unmatched junction bases numbered 0, after V lost 4 bases and J lost 4 bases. CDR1 is SQVTM, CDR2 ANQGSEA, per germline. This CDR3 contains 11 residues.

The chain carries TRBV2 and TRBJ1-3, with unresolved D. Trimming removed 9 bases at V and 4 bases at J, with 10 bases between. Germline V CDR1 and CDR2: SNHLY, FYNNEI. There are 12 residues in the CDR3. CDR3 sequence: CASTDSGNTIYF. Written as DNA, the CDR3 is TGTGCCAGTACGGACTCCGGAAACACCATATATTTT.

The chain has TRBV6-1 and TRBJ2-7, with a weak D call TRBD1 (7 bases). The length of the CDR3 is 14 residues. Germline V gives CDR1 MNHNS, CDR2 SASEGT. V was pared by 6 bases and J by 10 bases, with 22 bases between. CDR3 sequence (DNA): TGTGCCAGCAGGAAGGGCGGGACAGTAGGCTCCCAGTACTTC. Translating gives CASRKGGTVGSQYF.